The next 4 T cell receptor beta chains were all read from a single sample in a study of Graves' ophthalmopathy and Graves' hyperthyroidism. Transcripts of RNA were the source for amplifying TCR beta CDR3 regions. The authors performed first-round RT-PCR with HTBI primers and then a second-round multiplex PCR. TCRdb independently ran MiXCR on the multiplex PCR reads; one entry per CDR3 protein. Of more than 550,000 distinct CDR3 sequences listed, about two fifths were seen once; the top ten hold roughly 3.5%. Material for sequencing was peripheral blood. Source of these receptors: an adult man with Graves' ophthalmopathy.

This clonotype was seen repeatedly, ten times or more. The V gene is TRBV5-1, the J gene TRBJ2-5; TRBD1 aligns across 8 bases. Germline V gene data show CDR1 as SGHRS and CDR2 as YFSETQ. V was clipped by 0 bases and J by 1 base; unmatched bases: 2. This CDR3 contains 15 residues. The CDR3 coding sequence is TGCGCCAGCAGCTTGGTGACAGGGGCCCAAGAGACCCAGTACTTC. Its protein product is CASSLVTGAQETQYF.

The chain links TRBV15 to TRBJ2-6; D is undetermined. Germline CDR1 and CDR2: LNHNV and YYDKDF (reference sequence). V was shortened by 2 bases and J by 0 bases, with 5 bases between the two germline ends. The CDR3 length is 15 residues. The CDR3 bases are TGTGCCACCAGCAGACGAAGCTCTGGGGCCAACGTCCTGACTTTC. This encodes CATSRRSSGANVLTF.

Comment on this clonotype: A much larger clonotype is one base distant, so this may be a read error. V is TRBV5-6 and J is TRBJ2-5, with D unclear. The CDR3 is 14 amino acids. Germline V lookup: CDR1 SGHDT, CDR2 YYEEEE. The CDR3 coding sequence is TGTGCCAGCAGCTCACCGGGCCGACAAGAGACCCGGTACTTC. Its protein product is CASSSPGRQETRYF.

Concerning this clonotype itself: A much larger clone differs by one base, so this may be a read error. CDR3 bases: TGCAGTGCTATGACAGGGGGCGCCCGGTATGGCTACACCTTC. Its translation: CSAMTGGARYGYTF. The chain carries TRBV20-1 and TRBJ1-2, with 10 bases aligning to TRBD1. This CDR3 is built from 14 residues. Germline lookup yields CDR1 DFQATT and CDR2 SNEGSKA (reference sequence). V was clipped by 4 bases and J by 5 bases; unmatched bases: 7.